One and the same sample provided the 15 T cell receptor beta chains below, sequenced in a study of blood T cell repertoires in COVID-19. Here immunoSEQ multiplex PCR was the method, and the copy in TCRdb shows in-frame clones only, minus some. The profile covers 80,000 to 100,000 clones, with 80% appearing a single time and 10% taken by the ten largest. The specimen sequenced was peripheral blood. The receptors were gathered from a woman aged 70 to 79 with acute or convalescent COVID-19.

The chain joins TRBV10-2 to TRBJ1-2; D call uncertain. The CDR3 sequence is 17 residues long. Trimming pared 0 bases from V and 4 bases from J, leaving 18 bases between. Germline V lookup: CDR1 WSHSY, CDR2 SAAADI. CDR3 residues: CASSESRKVLGGYGYTF. The DNA for the CDR3 is TGCGCCAGCAGTGAGTCGAGAAAGGTTCTGGGAGGCTATGGCTACACCTTC.

A word on this clone: Other DNA sequences of this sample code for an identical CDR3. CDR3 sequence (DNA): TGTGCCAGCAGCGTAGGTCCTAGCGGCACAGATACGCAGTATTTT. Amino acid sequence: CASSVGPSGTDTQYF. The genes are TRBV9 and TRBJ2-3, with D tentatively TRBD2 (6 bases). The length of the CDR3 is 15 residues. The germline gives CDR1 SGDLS, CDR2 YYNGEE. V lost 0 bases, J lost 1 base, and 9 bases lay in between.

This clone showed up just once. This rearrangement joins TRBV30 to TRBJ1-6; 7 bases are shared with TRBD1. The ends lost 0 bases at V and 3 bases at J; junction bases unmatched: 8. Germline lookup yields CDR1 GTSNPN and CDR2 SVGIG (reference sequence). The CDR3 is made up of 17 amino acids. The CDR3 region is CAWSVPTGNVYNSPLHF. The CDR3 DNA reads as TGTGCCTGGAGTGTACCGACAGGGAATGTCTATAATTCACCCCTCCACTTT. The full variable domain, with the rest looked up from reference TRBV30 and TRBJ1-6, is SQTIHQWPATLVQPVGSPLSLECTVEGTSNPNLYWYRQAAGRGLQLLFYSVGIGQISSEVPQNLSASRPQDRQFILSSKKLLLSDSGFYLCAWSVPTGNVYNSPLHFGNGTRLTVT.

The V gene is TRBV4-1, the J gene TRBJ1-4, with D perhaps matching TRBD1 (5 bases). The ends were cut back, 3 bases at V and 0 bases at J, with 8 bases in the middle. CDR3 length: 15 amino acids. CDR1 and CDR2 (germline): MGHRA, YSYEKL. This CDR3 is CASSQGRATNEKLFF. CDR3 DNA sequence: TGCGCCAGCAGCCAGGGGCGCGCAACTAATGAAAAACTGTTTTTT.

The chain uses TRBV7-8 and TRBJ2-5, with D maybe TRBD2 (5 bases). Germline-derived CDR1 and CDR2 are SGHVS and FQNEAQ. This CDR3 comprises 16 residues. Trimming took off 5 bases at V and 1 base at J, with 17 bases between the two ends. CDR3 in DNA: TGTGCCAGCAGCCCGCAGCCTCGAGGGTTCCAAGAGACCCAGTACTTC. Its translation is CASSPQPRGFQETQYF. The variable domain in full, completed from reference TRBV7-8 and TRBJ2-5, reads GAGVSQSPRYKVAKRGQDVALRCDPISGHVSLFWYQQALGQGPEFLTYFQNEAQLDKSGLPSDRFFAERPEGSVSTLKIQRTQQEDSAVYLCASSPQPRGFQETQYFGPGTRLLVL.

The chain links TRBV27 to TRBJ2-2, with a possible D match to TRBD2 (5 bases). Germline values: CDR1 MNHEY, CDR2 SMNVEV (reference sequence). CDR3 length: 14 amino acids. V lost 3 bases and J 6 bases, leaving 11 bases between the germline ends. Written as DNA, the CDR3 is TGTGCCAGCAGTTTCCGGGGTCCGTCCGGGGAGCTGTTTTTT. Its translation is CASSFRGPSGELFF.

This chain links TRBV28 with TRBJ2-7, with D tentatively TRBD2 (7 bases). Germline CDR1 MDHEN, CDR2 SYDVKM. Trimming removed 3 bases at V and 7 bases at J, with 16 bases between. This CDR3 comprises 14 residues. The DNA for the CDR3 is TGTGCCAGCAGTTTGTCGGGCAGGGGAGGGGAGCAGTACTTC. It encodes CASSLSGRGGEQYF. The variable domain in full, completed from reference TRBV28 and TRBJ2-7, reads DVKVTQSSRYLVKRTGEKVFLECVQDMDHENMFWYRQDPGLGLRLIYFSYDVKMKEKGDIPEGYSVSREKKERFSLILESASTNQTSMYLCASSLSGRGGEQYFGPGTRLTVT.

This clone is classed as medium-sized. The chain carries TRBV28 and TRBJ1-2, with 8 bases that match TRBD1. Germline V gene sequence: CDR1 MDHEN, CDR2 SYDVKM. This CDR3 comprises 14 residues. Germline trimming cut 6 bases from V and 6 bases from J; bases unmatched to any gene: 9. CDR3 region: CASRPEDRAHGYTF. The CDR3 nucleotides are TGTGCCAGCAGACCCGAGGACAGGGCCCATGGCTACACCTTC.

The rearrangement joins TRBV7-2 to TRBJ2-1, with D possibly TRBD2 on 7 matching bases. CDR1 is SGHTA, CDR2 FQGNSA, per germline. Trimming cost V 2 bases and J 4 bases, with 18 bases left between them. This CDR3 is built from 17 residues. CDR3 protein: CASSLWAAGALYNEQFF. The DNA of the CDR3 is TGTGCCAGCAGCTTATGGGCGGCGGGGGCCCTTTACAATGAGCAGTTCTTC.

The V gene is TRBV10-3, the J gene TRBJ2-1; 10 nucleotides agree with TRBD2. V lost 0 bases, J lost 6 bases, and 8 bases stayed unmatched. Germline V gene lookup returns CDR1 ENHRY and CDR2 SYGVKD. The CDR3 totals 17 residues. The CDR3, as DNA: TGTGCCATCAGTGAGTCCCAGCGGGGGGGGCTGGGCAATGAGCAGTTCTTC. This codes for CAISESQRGGLGNEQFF.

CDR3 bases: TGTGCCAGCAGTTTGGGGCGATGGGCGACTTTCTTT. Its translation: CASSLGRWATFF. V and J are TRBV12-3 or TRBV12-4 and TRBJ1-1; possibly TRBD1 for D (5 bases). The length of the CDR3 is 12 residues. The germline V and J ends were trimmed by 3 bases and 12 bases, with 14 bases remaining between them.

This clone was seen a handful of times. The chain joins TRBV5-1 to TRBJ1-1, with D tentatively TRBD1 (5 bases). Trimming stripped 0 bases from V and 3 bases from J, with 15 bases between. This CDR3 region has 16 residues. Germline values: CDR1 SGHRS, CDR2 YFSETQ. In DNA form, the CDR3 reads TGCGCCAGCAGCTTGGAGTCCCGGGACTCACACACTGAAGCTTTCTTT. It codes for CASSLESRDSHTEAFF.

The V and J genes are TRBV3-1 (or the pseudogene TRBV3-2) and TRBJ2-2; no reliable D call. Trimming took 2 bases from V and 3 from J, leaving 4 bases between them. This CDR3 comprises 13 residues. Germline values: CDR1 LGHDT, CDR2 YNNKEL (reference sequence). The CDR3 reads CASSQPDTGELFF. CDR3 nucleotide sequence: TGTGCCAGCAGCCAACCCGACACCGGGGAGCTGTTTTTT.

This clone was found once. The chain uses TRBV19 and TRBJ2-2; D is undetermined. Trimming removed 3 bases at V and 1 base at J, with 15 bases between. Germline lookup yields CDR1 LNHDA and CDR2 SQIVND (reference sequence). The length of the CDR3 is 17 residues. CDR3 nucleotides: TGTGCCAGTAGTATCCGTGGGCATAATGGGAACACCGGGGAGCTGTTTTTT. Its translation: CASSIRGHNGNTGELFF.

The chain uses TRBV5-1 and TRBJ1-1; 9 bases match TRBD1. This CDR3 is 15 amino acids long. Germline V gene lookup returns CDR1 SGHRS and CDR2 YFSETQ. Trimming removed 4 bases from V and 1 base from J; junction bases left unmatched: 5. The CDR3 spells CASSIRQGGNTEAFF. CDR3 DNA: TGCGCCAGCAGCATTCGACAGGGGGGGAACACTGAAGCTTTCTTT.